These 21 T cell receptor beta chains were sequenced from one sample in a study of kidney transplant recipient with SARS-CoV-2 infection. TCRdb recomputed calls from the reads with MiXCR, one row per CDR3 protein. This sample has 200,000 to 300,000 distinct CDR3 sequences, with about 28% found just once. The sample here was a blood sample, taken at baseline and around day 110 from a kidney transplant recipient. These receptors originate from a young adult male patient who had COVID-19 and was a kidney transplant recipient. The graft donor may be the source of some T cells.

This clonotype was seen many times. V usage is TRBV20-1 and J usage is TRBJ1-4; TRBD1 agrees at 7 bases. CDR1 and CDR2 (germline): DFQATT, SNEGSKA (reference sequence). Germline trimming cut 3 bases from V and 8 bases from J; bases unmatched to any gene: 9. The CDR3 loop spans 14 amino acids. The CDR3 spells CSARDSTGYEKLFF. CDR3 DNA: TGCAGTGCTAGGGATTCGACAGGGTACGAAAAACTGTTTTTT.

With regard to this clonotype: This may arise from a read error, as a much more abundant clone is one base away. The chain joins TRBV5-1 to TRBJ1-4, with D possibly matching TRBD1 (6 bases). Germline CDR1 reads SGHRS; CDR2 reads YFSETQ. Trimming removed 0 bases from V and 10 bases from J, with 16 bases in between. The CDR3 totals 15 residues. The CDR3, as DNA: TGCGCCAGCAGCTTGGATATCCAGGAGGGGGGAAAACTGTTTTTT. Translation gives CASSLDIQEGGKLFF.

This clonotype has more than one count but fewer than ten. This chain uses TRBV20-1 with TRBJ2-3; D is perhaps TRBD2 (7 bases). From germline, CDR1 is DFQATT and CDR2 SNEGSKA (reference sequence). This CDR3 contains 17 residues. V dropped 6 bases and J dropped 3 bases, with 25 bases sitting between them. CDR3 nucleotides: TGCAGTGCCCGCCGCCTAGGGGGGAGGGCAATTACAGATACGCAGTATTTT. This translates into CSARRLGGRAITDTQYF.

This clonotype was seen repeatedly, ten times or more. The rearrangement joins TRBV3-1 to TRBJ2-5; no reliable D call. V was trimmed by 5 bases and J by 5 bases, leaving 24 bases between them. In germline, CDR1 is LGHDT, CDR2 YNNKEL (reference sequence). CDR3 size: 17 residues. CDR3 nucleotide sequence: TGTGCCAGCAGCGCCAAGACTCCCATTTCTTTCTCTGAGACCCAGTACTTC. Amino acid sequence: CASSAKTPISFSETQYF.

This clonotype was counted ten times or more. CDR3 region: CASSFRSFFNQPQHF. The CDR3 DNA reads as TGTGCCAGCAGTTTTAGGAGTTTCTTCAATCAGCCCCAGCATTTT. V and J are TRBV28 and TRBJ1-5; no firm D call. Germline CDR1 reads MDHEN; CDR2 reads SYDVKM. V was clipped by 3 bases and J by 3 bases, with 12 bases between them. CDR3 length: 15 amino acids.

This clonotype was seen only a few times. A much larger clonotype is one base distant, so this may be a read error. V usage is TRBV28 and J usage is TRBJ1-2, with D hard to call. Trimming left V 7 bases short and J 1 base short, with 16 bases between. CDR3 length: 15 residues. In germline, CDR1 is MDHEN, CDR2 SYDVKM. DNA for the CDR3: TGTGCCAGCAATTTCGGTGGAGGTAATAACTATGGCTACACCTTC. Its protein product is CASNFGGGNNYGYTF.

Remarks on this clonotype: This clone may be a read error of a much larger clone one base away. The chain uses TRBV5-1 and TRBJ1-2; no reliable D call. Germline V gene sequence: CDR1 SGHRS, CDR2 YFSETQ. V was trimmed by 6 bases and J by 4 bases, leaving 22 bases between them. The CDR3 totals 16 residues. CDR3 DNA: TGCGCCAGCACGGTACAATCGGTTCGAAAGGCCTATGGCTACACCTTC. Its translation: CASTVQSVRKAYGYTF.

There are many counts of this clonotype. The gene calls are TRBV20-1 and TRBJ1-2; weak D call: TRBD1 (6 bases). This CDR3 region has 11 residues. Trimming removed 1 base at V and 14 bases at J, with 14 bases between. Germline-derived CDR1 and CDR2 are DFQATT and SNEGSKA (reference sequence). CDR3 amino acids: CSARAGNQGTF. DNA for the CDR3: TGCAGTGCTAGAGCGGGGAACCAGGGGACCTTC.

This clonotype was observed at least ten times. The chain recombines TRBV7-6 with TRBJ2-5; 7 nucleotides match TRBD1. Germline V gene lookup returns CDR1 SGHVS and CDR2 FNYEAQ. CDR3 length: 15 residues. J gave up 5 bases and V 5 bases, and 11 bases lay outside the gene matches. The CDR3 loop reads CASSIGQASGETQYF. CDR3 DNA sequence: TGTGCCAGCAGCATTGGACAGGCGTCGGGGGAGACCCAGTACTTC.

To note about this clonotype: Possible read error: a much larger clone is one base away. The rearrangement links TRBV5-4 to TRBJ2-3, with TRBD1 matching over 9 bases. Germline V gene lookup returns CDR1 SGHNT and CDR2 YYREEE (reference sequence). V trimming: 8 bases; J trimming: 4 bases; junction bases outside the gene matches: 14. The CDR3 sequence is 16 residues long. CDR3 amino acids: CARSIPTGGRSDTQYF. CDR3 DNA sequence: TGTGCCAGGAGCATACCTACAGGGGGCCGATCAGATACGCAGTATTTT.

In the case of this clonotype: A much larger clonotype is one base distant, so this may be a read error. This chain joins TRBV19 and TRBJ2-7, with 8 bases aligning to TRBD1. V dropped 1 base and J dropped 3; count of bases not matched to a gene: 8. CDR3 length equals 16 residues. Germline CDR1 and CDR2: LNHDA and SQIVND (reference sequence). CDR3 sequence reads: CASSIGGQGAFYEQYF. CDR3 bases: TGTGCCAGTAGTATAGGCGGGCAGGGGGCCTTCTACGAGCAGTACTTC.

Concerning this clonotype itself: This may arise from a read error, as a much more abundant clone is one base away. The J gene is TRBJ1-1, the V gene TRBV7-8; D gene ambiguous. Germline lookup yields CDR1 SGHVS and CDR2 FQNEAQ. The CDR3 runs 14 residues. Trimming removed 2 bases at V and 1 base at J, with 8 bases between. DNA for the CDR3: TGTGCCAGCAGCTTAACACAGCCGAACACTGAAGCTTTCTTT. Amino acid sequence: CASSLTQPNTEAFF.

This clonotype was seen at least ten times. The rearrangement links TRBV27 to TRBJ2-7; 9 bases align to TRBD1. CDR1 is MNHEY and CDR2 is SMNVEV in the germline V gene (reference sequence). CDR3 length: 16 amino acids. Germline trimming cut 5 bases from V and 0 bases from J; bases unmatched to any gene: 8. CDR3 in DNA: TGTGCCAGCAGTCCAACAGGGGGCGGGAGCTCCTACGAGCAGTACTTC. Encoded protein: CASSPTGGGSSYEQYF.

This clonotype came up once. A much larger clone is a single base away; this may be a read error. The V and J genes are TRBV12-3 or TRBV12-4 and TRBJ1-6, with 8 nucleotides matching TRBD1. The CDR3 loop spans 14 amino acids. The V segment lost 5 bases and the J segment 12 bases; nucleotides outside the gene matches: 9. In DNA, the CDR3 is TGTGCCAGCAGTCCACAGGGGGTTTACTTACCCCTCCACTTT. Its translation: CASSPQGVYLPLHF.

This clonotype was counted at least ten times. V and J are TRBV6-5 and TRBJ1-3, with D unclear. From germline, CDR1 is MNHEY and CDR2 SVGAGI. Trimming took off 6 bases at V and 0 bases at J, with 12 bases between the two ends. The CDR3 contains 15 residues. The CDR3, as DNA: TGTGCCAGCAGCCCCGGGTTTACCTCTGGAAACACCATATATTTT. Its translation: CASSPGFTSGNTIYF.

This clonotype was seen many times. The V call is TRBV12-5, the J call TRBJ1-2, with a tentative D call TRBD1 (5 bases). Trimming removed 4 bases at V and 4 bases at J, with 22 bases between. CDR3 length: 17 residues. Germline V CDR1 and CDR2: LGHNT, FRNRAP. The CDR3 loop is CASGCSYLQGKTYGYTF. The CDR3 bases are TGTGCTAGTGGTTGCAGTTATTTGCAGGGAAAGACCTATGGCTACACCTTC.

In DNA, the CDR3 is TGTGCCTGGTACATCGCGCGTTATAGAAAGACCTATGGCTACACCTTC. Translated, it gives CAWYIARYRKTYGYTF. The rearrangement uses TRBV30 and TRBJ1-2; D call uncertain. CDR1 and CDR2 (germline): GTSNPN, SVGIG (reference sequence). This CDR3 region has 16 residues. The V gene lost 5 bases and the J gene lost 4 bases, with 23 bases spanning the gap.

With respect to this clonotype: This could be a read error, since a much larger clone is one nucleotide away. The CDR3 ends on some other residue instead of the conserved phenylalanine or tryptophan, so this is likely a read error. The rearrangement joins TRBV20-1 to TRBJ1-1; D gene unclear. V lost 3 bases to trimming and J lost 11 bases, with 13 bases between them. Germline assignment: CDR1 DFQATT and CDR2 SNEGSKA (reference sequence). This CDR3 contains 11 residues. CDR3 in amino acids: CSASIPGPAFS. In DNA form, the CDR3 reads TGCAGTGCTAGTATCCCAGGACCTGCTTTCTCT.

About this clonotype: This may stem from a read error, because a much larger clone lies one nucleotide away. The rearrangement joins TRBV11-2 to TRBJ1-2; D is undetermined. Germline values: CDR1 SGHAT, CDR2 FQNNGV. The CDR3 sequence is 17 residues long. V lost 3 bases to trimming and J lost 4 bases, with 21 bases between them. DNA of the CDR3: TGTGCCAGCAGCTTCCTCGAAACAAGCAGAGAGACCTATGGCTACACCTTC. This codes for CASSFLETSRETYGYTF.

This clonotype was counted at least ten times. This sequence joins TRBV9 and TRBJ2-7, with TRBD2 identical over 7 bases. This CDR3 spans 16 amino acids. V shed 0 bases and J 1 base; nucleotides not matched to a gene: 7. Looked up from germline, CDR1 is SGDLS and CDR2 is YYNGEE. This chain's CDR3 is CASSVVNGGRSYEQYF. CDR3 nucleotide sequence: TGTGCCAGCAGCGTAGTAAATGGCGGGAGATCCTACGAGCAGTACTTC.

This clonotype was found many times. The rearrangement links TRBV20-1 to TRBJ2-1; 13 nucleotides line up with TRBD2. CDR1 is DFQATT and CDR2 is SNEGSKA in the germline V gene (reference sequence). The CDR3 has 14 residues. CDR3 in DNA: TGCAGAGGGACTAGCGGGACCTCCTACAATGAGCAGTTCTTC. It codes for CRGTSGTSYNEQFF.